Described below is a single T cell receptor (beta chain) sequence and its context. The CDR3 is made up of 14 amino acids. Germline CDR1 and CDR2: SQVTM and ANQGSEA. The ends lost 6 bases at V and 0 bases at J; junction bases unmatched: 7. This sample was taken from a study of blood T cell repertoires in COVID-19. Background on the study: Material from acute and convalescent COVID-19 was sourced from the United States, Italy and Spain. In each case, the material was cDNA or gDNA derived from T cells, B-cell-depleted T cells, or PBMCs.

Original processing methods: It was from reference gene primer amplification that nucleated cell counts were estimated. Repertoires were generated with immunoSEQ multiplex PCR, while TCRdb's copy carries only in-frame clones and drops some. Clonal size and the V and J genes are those of that table, whereas D and trimming came from the DNA. This sample carries under 200,000 clones, over 70% of them seen once, and the ten largest clones take 2.5% to 3%. This TCR was sampled from a man between 70 and 80 years old with acute or convalescent COVID-19. This rearrangement joins TRBV29-1 to TRBJ1-2; 7 bases match TRBD1. The specimen sequenced was peripheral blood. The CDR3: CSVGQVSTNYGYTF. CDR3 DNA: TGCAGCGTCGGACAGGTATCAACTAACTATGGCTACACCTTC.